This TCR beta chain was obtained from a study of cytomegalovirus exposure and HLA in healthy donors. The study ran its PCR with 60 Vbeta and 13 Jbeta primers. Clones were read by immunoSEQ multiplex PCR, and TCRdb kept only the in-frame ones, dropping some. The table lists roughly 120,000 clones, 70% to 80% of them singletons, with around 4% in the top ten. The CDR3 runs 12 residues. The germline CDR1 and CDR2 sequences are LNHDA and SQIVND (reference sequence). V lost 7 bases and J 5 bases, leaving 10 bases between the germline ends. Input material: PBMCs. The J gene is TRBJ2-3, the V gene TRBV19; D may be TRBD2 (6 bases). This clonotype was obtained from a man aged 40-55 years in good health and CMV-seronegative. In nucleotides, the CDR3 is TGTGCCAGTAAGGAGGGGATAGATACGCAGTATTTT. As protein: CASKEGIDTQYF. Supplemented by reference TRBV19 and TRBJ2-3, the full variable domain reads DGGITQSPKYLFRKEGQNVTLSCEQNLNHDAMYWYRQDPGQGLRLIYYSQIVNDFQKGDIAEGYSVSREKKESFPLTVTSAQKNPTAFYLCASKEGIDTQYFGPGTRLTVL.